This passage covers 29 T cell receptor beta chains from one sample sequenced in a study of CD8 T cells in Susac syndrome. Reverse transcription of roughly 0.45 to 1 ug RNA used random hexamers. TCRdb analysed the immunoSEQ multiplex PCR reads with MiXCR anew, one entry per CDR3 protein. The sample holds approximately 190,000 distinct CDR3 sequences, approximately 96% seen once. Sequenced: CD4+ T cells from PBMCs. The receptors were gathered from a human donor with Susac syndrome.

Note on this clonotype: A read error may account for a junction end that differs from germline. This chain connects TRBV11-1 to TRBJ2-7; 11 bases align to TRBD1. Germline V gene lookup returns CDR1 SGHAT and CDR2 FQDESV (reference sequence). The CDR3 sequence is 16 residues long. The CDR3 loop is CASSPRTGGASNEQYF. CDR3 sequence (DNA): TGTGCCAGCAGCCCCCGGACAGGGGGCGCCTCCAACGAGCAGTACTTC.

The chain is built from TRBV29-1 and TRBJ1-1; 8 bases map to TRBD1. The germline CDR1 and CDR2 sequences are SQVTM and ANQGSEA. V lost 5 bases and J lost 7; bases outside the gene matches: 12. The CDR3 runs to 14 residues. CDR3 sequence (DNA): TGCAGCGTTAAAAGGACAGGGAGGGACCTTGAAGCTTTCTTT. Its translation is CSVKRTGRDLEAFF.

The rearrangement uses TRBV30 and TRBJ1-5; TRBD1 might be the D (6 bases). The ends were cut back, 0 bases at V and 12 bases at J, with 9 bases in the middle. Germline values: CDR1 GTSNPN, CDR2 SVGIG (reference sequence). This CDR3 is built from 11 residues. DNA for the CDR3: TGTGCCTGGAGTGTGGGGGGCCACCAGCATTTT. This codes for CAWSVGGHQHF.

The rearrangement links TRBV9 to TRBJ2-2; D may be TRBD2 (5 bases). CDR3 size: 16 residues. V gave up 2 bases and J gave up 1 base, with 12 bases separating them. Germline V gene sequence: CDR1 SGDLS, CDR2 YYNGEE. For the CDR3, the DNA is TGTGCCAGCAGCGTTCAAAGCGGCCAGAACACCGGGGAGCTGTTTTTT. Translating gives CASSVQSGQNTGELFF.

This chain joins TRBV3-1 and TRBJ2-2, with 7 bases identical to TRBD1. V shed 5 bases, J shed 1 base, and the junction held 4 bases outside the gene matches. Germline CDR1 and CDR2: LGHDT and YNNKEL (reference sequence). CDR3 length: 15 amino acids. This CDR3 reads CASSSRQGNTGELFF. The CDR3, as DNA: TGTGCCAGCAGCTCTCGACAGGGGAACACCGGGGAGCTGTTTTTT.

J is TRBJ2-7 and V is TRBV29-1; 14 nucleotides align to TRBD2. The CDR3 sequence is 17 residues long. The V segment lost 6 bases and the J segment 3 bases; nucleotides outside the gene matches: 13. Germline CDR1 is SQVTM and CDR2 is ANQGSEA. The CDR3 bases are TGCAGCGTCCGCGAGCTAATGACTAGCGGGGGGGGCTACGAGCAGTACTTC. It is translated as CSVRELMTSGGGYEQYF.

DNA of the CDR3: TGCAGTGCTAGCTGGGCCACCTCACAGCAAGAGACCCAGTACTTC. It is translated as CSASWATSQQETQYF. This chain links TRBV20-1 with TRBJ2-5; no clear D gene. V lost 3 bases, J lost 2 bases, and 16 bases lay in between. The CDR3 sequence is 15 residues long. CDR1 is DFQATT and CDR2 is SNEGSKA in the germline V gene (reference sequence).

In its sample, this clonotype was seen once. The V call is TRBV20-1, the J call TRBJ2-5; TRBD2 is a possible D gene (6 bases). The CDR3 has 15 residues. Trimming took off 5 bases at V and 5 bases at J, with 21 bases between the two ends. Germline V gene lookup returns CDR1 DFQATT and CDR2 SNEGSKA (reference sequence). The CDR3 here is CSAGTSLGGGETQYF. DNA of the CDR3: TGCAGTGCTGGAACTAGCCTCGGCGGCGGGGAGACCCAGTACTTC.

The chain carries TRBV6-2 or TRBV6-3 and TRBJ1-2; the D is unclear. Germline V gene data show CDR1 as MNHEY and CDR2 as SVGEGT. CDR3 length equals 13 residues. V lost 8 bases and J lost 8, with 18 bases in between. CDR3 bases: TGTGCCAGCGGACCTTCTGCGGTTCGGGGCTACACCTTC. Protein: CASGPSAVRGYTF.

This chain uses TRBV12-3 or TRBV12-4 with TRBJ1-3; D uncertain. This CDR3 has 15 residues. V shed 6 bases and J shed 0 bases, with 12 bases lying between them. CDR3 coding DNA: TGTGCCAGCAGCCCCTTGACCATCTCTGGAAACACCATATATTTT. The encoded protein is CASSPLTISGNTIYF.

The CDR3 nucleotides read TGTGCCAGCAGCCGTTATCGGACTAGCGGACCCTACGAGCAGTACTTC. Translated, it gives CASSRYRTSGPYEQYF. The chain recombines TRBV3-1 with TRBJ2-7; TRBD2 matches 10 bases. The V segment lost 4 bases and the J segment 2 bases; nucleotides outside the gene matches: 8. The length of the CDR3 is 16 residues. The germline V gene has CDR1 LGHDT and CDR2 YNNKEL (reference sequence).

The J gene is TRBJ2-3, the V gene TRBV3-1; 14 bases are a match to TRBD2. This CDR3 has 16 residues. CDR1 is LGHDT, CDR2 YNNKEL, per germline (reference sequence). With V trimmed by 3 bases and J by 5 bases, 4 bases remained unmatched. The CDR3 loop reads CASSHRLAGGRDTQYF. DNA of the CDR3: TGTGCCAGCAGCCACCGACTAGCGGGGGGGCGAGATACGCAGTATTTT.

The rearrangement uses TRBV28 and TRBJ1-1, with D perhaps matching TRBD1 (6 bases). Germline V gene data show CDR1 as MDHEN and CDR2 as SYDVKM. V lost 3 bases, J lost 8 bases, and 19 bases lay in between. The CDR3 sequence is 15 residues long. CDR3 in DNA: TGTGCCAGCAGTTTCTTATTCCCAGGGGCTGAAGAAGCTTTCTTT. Translated, it gives CASSFLFPGAEEAFF. Full variable domain (missing parts from reference TRBV28 and TRBJ1-1): DVKVTQSSRYLVKRTGEKVFLECVQDMDHENMFWYRQDPGLGLRLIYFSYDVKMKEKGDIPEGYSVSREKKERFSLILESASTNQTSMYLCASSFLFPGAEEAFFGQGTRLTVV.

V is TRBV24-1 and J is TRBJ2-1; 9 bases are shared with TRBD2. This CDR3 is built from 15 residues. The trim removed 5 bases at V and 2 bases at J, leaving 3 bases unmatched. Looked up from germline, CDR1 is KGHDR and CDR2 is SFDVKD. The CDR3 region is CATSAAGGPYNEQFF. CDR3 sequence (DNA): TGTGCCACCAGTGCAGCGGGGGGCCCCTACAATGAGCAGTTCTTC.

This rearrangement joins TRBV3-1 to TRBJ1-1; 7 positions agree with TRBD1. Germline lookup yields CDR1 LGHDT and CDR2 YNNKEL (reference sequence). This CDR3 has 14 residues. The V segment lost 0 bases and the J segment 8 bases; nucleotides outside the gene matches: 6. CDR3 region: CASSQEGTAYEAFF. The CDR3 coding sequence is TGTGCCAGCAGCCAAGAGGGGACAGCCTACGAAGCTTTCTTT.

This sequence joins TRBV5-6 and TRBJ2-2; no firm D call. Germline V lookup: CDR1 SGHDT, CDR2 YYEEEE. This CDR3 contains 16 residues. Trimming took off 4 bases at V and 6 bases at J, with 19 bases between the two ends. The CDR3 reads CASSPLGARSSGELFF. The CDR3 nucleotides read TGTGCCAGCAGCCCCCTCGGCGCAAGGTCATCCGGGGAGCTGTTTTTT.

The genes are TRBV3-1 and TRBJ1-2; D call uncertain. V dropped 0 bases and J dropped 8 bases, with 16 bases sitting between them. The germline V gene has CDR1 LGHDT and CDR2 YNNKEL (reference sequence). CDR3 length equals 15 residues. The CDR3 loop is CASSQDLGNSRGYTF. The CDR3 region has the DNA TGTGCCAGCAGCCAAGATCTAGGGAACTCTCGCGGCTACACCTTC.

The rearrangement links TRBV20-1 to TRBJ2-3, with 16 positions matching TRBD2. Looked up from germline, CDR1 is DFQATT and CDR2 is SNEGSKA (reference sequence). The CDR3 length is 17 residues. Trimming took 6 bases from V and 0 from J; bases not matched to a gene: 6. The DNA of the CDR3 is TGCAGTGCACCGGGACTAGCGGGGGGGGGTAGCACAGATACGCAGTATTTT. It specifies CSAPGLAGGGSTDTQYF.

The chain couples TRBV4-2 to TRBJ1-5; weak D call: TRBD1 (6 bases). The CDR3 is 13 residues long. V was trimmed by 4 bases and J by 7 bases, leaving 11 bases between them. Germline CDR1 LGHNA, CDR2 YNFKEQ. The CDR3 nucleotides are TGTGCCAGCAGCCGTACAGGGTCCCAGCCCCAGCATTTT. It encodes CASSRTGSQPQHF.

The chain couples TRBV30 to TRBJ1-1, with D unresolved. The length of the CDR3 is 13 residues. Trimming shortened V by 1 base and J by 11 bases, and 17 bases separated the two germline ends. CDR1 and CDR2 (germline): GTSNPN, SVGIG (reference sequence). The DNA of the CDR3 is TGTGCCTGGAGTGGCGGCGACCTCTTTAAGGCTTTCTTT. It encodes CAWSGGDLFKAFF.

This clonotype was picked up one time. The rearrangement uses TRBV4-1 and TRBJ2-2; no clear D gene. Trimming removed 1 base from V and 1 base from J, with 19 bases in between. The V gene's germline CDR1 is MGHRA and CDR2 YSYEKL. This CDR3 contains 19 residues. CDR3 in DNA: TGCGCCAGCAGCCAAGGATCATTGGCGATTCGGATGAACACCGGGGAGCTGTTTTTT. Translating gives CASSQGSLAIRMNTGELFF.

The chain has TRBV6-1 and TRBJ2-2; D is ambiguous. V was trimmed by 1 base and J by 0 bases, leaving 12 bases between them. The length of the CDR3 is 17 residues. CDR1 and CDR2 (germline): MNHNS, SASEGT. The chain's CDR3 is CASSEDSSAANTGELFF. The CDR3 region has the DNA TGTGCCAGCAGTGAAGATTCCTCGGCTGCGAACACCGGGGAGCTGTTTTTT.

This chain links TRBV12-3 or TRBV12-4 with TRBJ1-1; 7 nucleotides agree with TRBD1. This CDR3 comprises 13 residues. The trim removed 7 bases at V and 8 bases at J, leaving 10 bases unmatched. The CDR3, as DNA: TGTGCCAGCACTATCCGGACAGGTACAGAAGCTTTCTTT. It yields the protein CASTIRTGTEAFF.

The chain joins TRBV5-1 to TRBJ2-5; 7 nucleotides align to TRBD1. Germline trimming cut 2 bases from V and 5 bases from J; bases unmatched to any gene: 12. The length of the CDR3 is 16 residues. Germline V lookup: CDR1 SGHRS, CDR2 YFSETQ. The CDR3 DNA reads as TGCGCCAGCAGCTTATTCTCTAATACAGGGGTGGAGACCCAGTACTTC. Amino acid sequence: CASSLFSNTGVETQYF.

This chain connects TRBV20-1 to TRBJ2-3, with 8 bases that match TRBD2. The germline V gene encodes CDR1 DFQATT and CDR2 SNEGSKA (reference sequence). V lost 2 bases to trimming and J lost 6 bases; unmatched junction nucleotides: 10. The CDR3 length is 15 residues. The chain's CDR3 is CSARPLSGGTDTQYF. The CDR3 region has the DNA TGCAGTGCTAGACCCCTGTCGGGGGGGACCGATACGCAGTATTTT.

The chain couples TRBV5-6 to TRBJ2-2; D uncertain. The CDR3 sequence is 12 residues long. CDR1 is SGHDT and CDR2 is YYEEEE in the germline V gene. Trimming pared 4 bases from V and 5 bases from J, leaving 6 bases between. The CDR3 sequence is CASSTLTGELFF. CDR3 sequence (DNA): TGTGCCAGCAGCACTTTGACCGGGGAGCTGTTTTTT.

The chain carries TRBV5-6 and TRBJ2-3; 15 bases align to TRBD2. Trimming cost V 3 bases and J 0 bases; bases outside gene matches: 2. The germline CDR1 and CDR2 sequences are SGHDT and YYEEEE. There are 17 residues in the CDR3. CDR3: CASSSGLAGGSTDTQYF. The CDR3 DNA reads TGTGCCAGCAGCTCTGGACTAGCGGGGGGGAGCACAGATACGCAGTATTTT.

The V gene is TRBV29-1, the J gene TRBJ1-1; D is perhaps TRBD1 (6 bases). The V end lost 6 bases, the J end lost 8 bases, and 19 bases lay between the germline ends. The germline V gene has CDR1 SQVTM and CDR2 ANQGSEA. The CDR3 has 13 residues. The CDR3 is CSVNPQGSPEAFF. The CDR3 DNA sequence: TGCAGCGTCAATCCTCAGGGGTCCCCCGAAGCTTTCTTT.

This chain connects TRBV20-1 to TRBJ2-5, with no clear D. Deletions cut 3 bases from V and 4 bases from J, with 12 bases between. CDR1 and CDR2 (germline): DFQATT, SNEGSKA (reference sequence). The CDR3 is made up of 13 amino acids. The CDR3 sequence is CSASAVNGETQYF. CDR3 coding DNA: TGCAGTGCTAGCGCGGTAAATGGAGAGACCCAGTACTTC.